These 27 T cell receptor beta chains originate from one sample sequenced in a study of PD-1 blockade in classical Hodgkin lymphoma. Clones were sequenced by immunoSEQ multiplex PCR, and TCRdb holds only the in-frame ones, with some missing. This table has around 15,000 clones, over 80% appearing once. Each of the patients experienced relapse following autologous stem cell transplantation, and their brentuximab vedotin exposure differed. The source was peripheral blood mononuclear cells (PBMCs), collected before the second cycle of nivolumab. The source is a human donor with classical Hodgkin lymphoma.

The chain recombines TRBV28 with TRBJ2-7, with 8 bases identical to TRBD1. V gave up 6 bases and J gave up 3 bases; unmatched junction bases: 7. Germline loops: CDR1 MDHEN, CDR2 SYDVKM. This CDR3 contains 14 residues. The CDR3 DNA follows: TGTGCCAGCAGGGGGGACAGGTTAGACTACGAGCAGTACTTC. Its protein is CASRGDRLDYEQYF.

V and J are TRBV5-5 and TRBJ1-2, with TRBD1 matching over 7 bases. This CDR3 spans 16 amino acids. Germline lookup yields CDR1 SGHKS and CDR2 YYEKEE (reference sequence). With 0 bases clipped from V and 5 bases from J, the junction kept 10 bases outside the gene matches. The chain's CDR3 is CASSLEPTGTGYGYTF. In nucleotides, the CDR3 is TGTGCCAGCAGCTTGGAGCCGACAGGGACCGGGTATGGCTACACCTTC.

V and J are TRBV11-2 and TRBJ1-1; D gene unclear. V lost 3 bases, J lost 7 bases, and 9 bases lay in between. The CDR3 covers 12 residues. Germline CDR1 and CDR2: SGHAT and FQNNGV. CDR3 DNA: TGTGCCAGCAGCTTTTCCAAAGTTGAAGCTTTCTTT. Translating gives CASSFSKVEAFF.

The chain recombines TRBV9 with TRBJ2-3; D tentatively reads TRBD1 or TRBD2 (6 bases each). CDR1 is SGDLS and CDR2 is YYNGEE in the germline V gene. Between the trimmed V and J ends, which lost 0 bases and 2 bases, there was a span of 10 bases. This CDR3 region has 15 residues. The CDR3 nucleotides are TGTGCCAGCAGCGTAGGTGGGGGGCTCACAGATACGCAGTATTTT. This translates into CASSVGGGLTDTQYF.

The CDR3 sequence: CASSALQGGSNSPLHF. DNA for the CDR3: TGTGCCAGCAGCGCACTACAGGGAGGAAGTAATTCACCCCTCCACTTT. The genes are TRBV5-6 and TRBJ1-6; tentative D call: TRBD1 (6 bases). V lost 4 bases, J lost 6 bases, and 17 bases lay in between. Germline CDR1 is SGHDT and CDR2 is YYEEEE. The CDR3 spans 16 residues.

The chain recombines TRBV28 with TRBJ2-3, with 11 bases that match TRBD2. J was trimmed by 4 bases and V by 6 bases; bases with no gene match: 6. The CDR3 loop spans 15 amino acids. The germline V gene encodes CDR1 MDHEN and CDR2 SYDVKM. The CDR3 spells CASSSRLAGPDTQYF. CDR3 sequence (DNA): TGTGCCAGCAGCTCTAGACTAGCGGGGCCAGATACGCAGTATTTT. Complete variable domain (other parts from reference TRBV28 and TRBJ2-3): DVKVTQSSRYLVKRTGEKVFLECVQDMDHENMFWYRQDPGLGLRLIYFSYDVKMKEKGDIPEGYSVSREKKERFSLILESASTNQTSMYLCASSSRLAGPDTQYFGPGTRLTVL.

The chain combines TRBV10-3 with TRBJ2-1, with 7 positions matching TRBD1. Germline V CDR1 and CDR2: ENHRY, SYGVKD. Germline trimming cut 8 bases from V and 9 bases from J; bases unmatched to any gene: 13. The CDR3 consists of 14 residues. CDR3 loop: CAIQGDSLILEQFF. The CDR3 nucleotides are TGTGCCATCCAGGGGGACAGTCTAATTCTTGAGCAGTTCTTC.

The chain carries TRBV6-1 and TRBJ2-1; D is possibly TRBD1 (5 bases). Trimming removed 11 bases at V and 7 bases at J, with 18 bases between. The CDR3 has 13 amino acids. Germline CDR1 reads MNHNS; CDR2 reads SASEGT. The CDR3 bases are TGTGCCGGGGAAGCAGGGTTTTCTAATGAGCAGTTCTTC. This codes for CAGEAGFSNEQFF.

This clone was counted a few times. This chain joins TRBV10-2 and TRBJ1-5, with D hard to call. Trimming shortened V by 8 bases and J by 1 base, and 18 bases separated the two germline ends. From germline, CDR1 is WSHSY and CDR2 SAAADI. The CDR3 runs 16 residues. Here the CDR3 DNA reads TGCGCCAGCGGGGAGTTCGTAGCAATCAGCAATCAGCCCCAGCATTTT. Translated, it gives CASGEFVAISNQPQHF.

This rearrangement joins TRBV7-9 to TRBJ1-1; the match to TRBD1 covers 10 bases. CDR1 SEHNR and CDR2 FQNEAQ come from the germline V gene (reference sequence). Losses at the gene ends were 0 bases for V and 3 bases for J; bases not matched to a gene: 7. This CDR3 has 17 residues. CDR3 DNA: TGTGCCAGCAGCTTAGCGGGGGGACAGGGGTCGTACACTGAAGCTTTCTTT. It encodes CASSLAGGQGSYTEAFF. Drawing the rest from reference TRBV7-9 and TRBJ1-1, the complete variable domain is DTGVSQNPRHKITKRGQNVTFRCDPISEHNRLYWYRQTLGQGPEFLTYFQNEAQLEKSRLLSDRFSAERPKGSFSTLEIQRTEQGDSAMYLCASSLAGGQGSYTEAFFGQGTRLTVV.

The CDR3 coding sequence is TGTGCCAGCTCACCTCGCGACAGGGGTTTTTCCAACTATGGCTACACCTTC. Its translation: CASSPRDRGFSNYGYTF. J is TRBJ1-2 and V is TRBV18; 8 bases match TRBD1. Germline V gene data show CDR1 as KGHSH and CDR2 as LQKENI. The CDR3 consists of 17 residues. With V trimmed by 3 bases and J by 2 bases, 11 bases remained unmatched. The entire variable domain, with the rest obtained from reference TRBV18 and TRBJ1-2, is as follows: NAGVMQNPRHLVRRRGQEARLRCSPMKGHSHVYWYRQLPEEGLKFMVYLQKENIIDESGMPKERFSAEFPKEGPSILRIQQVVRGDSAAYFCASSPRDRGFSNYGYTFGSGTRLTVV.

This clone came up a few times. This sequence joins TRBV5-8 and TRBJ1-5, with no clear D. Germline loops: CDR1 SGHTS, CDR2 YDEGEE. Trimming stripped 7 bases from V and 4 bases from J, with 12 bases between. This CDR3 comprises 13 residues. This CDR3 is CASGRMGNQPQHF. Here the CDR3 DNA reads TGTGCCAGCGGCCGGATGGGAAATCAGCCCCAGCATTTT.

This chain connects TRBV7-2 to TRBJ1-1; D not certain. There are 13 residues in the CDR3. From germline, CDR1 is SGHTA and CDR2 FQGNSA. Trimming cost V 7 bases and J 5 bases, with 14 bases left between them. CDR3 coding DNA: TGTGCCAGCACCCCGCCGTCGGGGACTGAAGCTTTCTTT. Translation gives CASTPPSGTEAFF. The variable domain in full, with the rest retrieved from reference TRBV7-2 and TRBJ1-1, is GAGVSQSPSNKVTEKGKDVELRCDPISGHTALYWYRQSLGQGLEFLIYFQGNSAPDKSGLPSDRFSAERTGGSVSTLTIQRTQQEDSAVYLCASTPPSGTEAFFGQGTRLTVV.

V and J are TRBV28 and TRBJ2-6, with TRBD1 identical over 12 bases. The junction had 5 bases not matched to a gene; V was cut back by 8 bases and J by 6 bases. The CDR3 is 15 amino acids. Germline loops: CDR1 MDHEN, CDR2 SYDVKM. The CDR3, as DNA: TGTGCCAGCGGGACAGGGGGCGGTGAGGCCAACGTCCTGACTTTC. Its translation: CASGTGGGEANVLTF.

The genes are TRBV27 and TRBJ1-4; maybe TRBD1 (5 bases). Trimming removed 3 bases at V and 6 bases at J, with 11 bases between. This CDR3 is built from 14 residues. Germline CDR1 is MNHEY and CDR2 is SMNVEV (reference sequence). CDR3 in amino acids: CASSFLGADEKLFF. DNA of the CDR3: TGTGCCAGCAGTTTCCTCGGGGCCGATGAAAAACTGTTTTTT.

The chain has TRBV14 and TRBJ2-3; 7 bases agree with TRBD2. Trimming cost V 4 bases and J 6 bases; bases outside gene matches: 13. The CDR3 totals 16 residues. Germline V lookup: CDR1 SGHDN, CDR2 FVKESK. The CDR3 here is CASSPLGTMKGDTQYF. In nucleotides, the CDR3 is TGTGCCAGCAGCCCCTTAGGGACTATGAAAGGTGATACGCAGTATTTT.

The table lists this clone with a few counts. The CDR3 here is CASSPTGGAGDTQYF. The CDR3 DNA reads as TGTGCCAGCAGCCCGACAGGGGGGGCTGGAGATACGCAGTATTTT. This sequence joins TRBV9 and TRBJ2-3; 9 bases agree with TRBD1. The V gene's germline CDR1 is SGDLS and CDR2 YYNGEE. The V gene end was trimmed by 4 bases and the J gene end by 5 bases; junction bases not matched to a gene: 8. CDR3 length equals 15 residues.

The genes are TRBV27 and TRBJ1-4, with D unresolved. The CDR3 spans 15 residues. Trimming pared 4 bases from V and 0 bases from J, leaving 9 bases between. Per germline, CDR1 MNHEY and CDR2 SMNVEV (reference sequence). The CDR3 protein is CASSSRVATNEKLFF. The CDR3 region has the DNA TGTGCCAGCAGTTCTCGGGTGGCAACTAATGAAAAACTGTTTTTT.

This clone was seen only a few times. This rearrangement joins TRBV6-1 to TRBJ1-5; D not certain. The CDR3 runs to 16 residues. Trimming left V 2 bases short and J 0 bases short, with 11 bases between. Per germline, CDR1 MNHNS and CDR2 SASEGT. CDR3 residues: CASSEYRLYSNQPQHF. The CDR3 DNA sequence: TGTGCCAGCAGTGAATATAGACTTTATAGCAATCAGCCCCAGCATTTT.

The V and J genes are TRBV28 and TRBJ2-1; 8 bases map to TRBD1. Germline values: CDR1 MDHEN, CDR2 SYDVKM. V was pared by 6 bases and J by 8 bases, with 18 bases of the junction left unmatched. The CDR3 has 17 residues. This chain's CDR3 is CASSLFPAGTGEDEQFF. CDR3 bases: TGTGCCAGCAGCCTTTTCCCCGCCGGGACAGGAGAAGATGAGCAGTTCTTC.

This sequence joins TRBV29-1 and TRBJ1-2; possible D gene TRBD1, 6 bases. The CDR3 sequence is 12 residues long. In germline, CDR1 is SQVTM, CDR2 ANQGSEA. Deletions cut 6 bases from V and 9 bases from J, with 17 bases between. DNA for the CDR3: TGCAGCGTCCCCCAAACAGGGATGAGCTACACCTTC. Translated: CSVPQTGMSYTF. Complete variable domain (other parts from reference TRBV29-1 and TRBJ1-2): SAVISQKPSRDICQRGTSLTIQCQVDSQVTMMFWYRQQPGQSLTLIATANQGSEATYESGFVIDKFPISRPNLTFSTLTVSNMSPEDSSIYLCSVPQTGMSYTFGSGTRLTVV.

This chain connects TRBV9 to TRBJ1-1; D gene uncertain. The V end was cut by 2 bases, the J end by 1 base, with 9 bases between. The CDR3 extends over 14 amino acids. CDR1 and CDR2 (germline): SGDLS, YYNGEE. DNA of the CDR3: TGTGCCAGCAGCGTTGTATCCGGGAACACTGAAGCTTTCTTT. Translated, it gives CASSVVSGNTEAFF.

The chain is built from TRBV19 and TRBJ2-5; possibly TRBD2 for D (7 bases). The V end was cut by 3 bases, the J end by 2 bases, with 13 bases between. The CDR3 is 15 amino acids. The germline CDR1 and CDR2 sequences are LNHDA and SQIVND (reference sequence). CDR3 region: CASSIRGAGQETQYF. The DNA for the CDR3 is TGTGCCAGTAGTATTCGGGGGGCCGGGCAAGAGACCCAGTACTTC.

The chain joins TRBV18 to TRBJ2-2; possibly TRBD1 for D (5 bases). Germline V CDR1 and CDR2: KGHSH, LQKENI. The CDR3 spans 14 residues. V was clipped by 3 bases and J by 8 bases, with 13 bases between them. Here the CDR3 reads CASSPGRPRGELFF. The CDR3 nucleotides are TGTGCCAGCTCACCGGGGCGCCCGAGAGGGGAGCTGTTTTTT.

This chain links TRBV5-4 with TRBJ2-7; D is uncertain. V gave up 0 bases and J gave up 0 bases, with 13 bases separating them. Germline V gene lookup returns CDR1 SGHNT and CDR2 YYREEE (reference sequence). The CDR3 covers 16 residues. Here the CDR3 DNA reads TGTGCCAGCAGCTTGGGGTCCATCTACCTCTCCTACGAGCAGTACTTC. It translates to CASSLGSIYLSYEQYF. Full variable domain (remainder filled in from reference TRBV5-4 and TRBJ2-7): ETGVTQSPTHLIKTRGQQVTLRCSSQSGHNTVSWYQQALGQGPQFIFQYYREEENGRGNFPPRFSGLQFPNYSSELNVNALELDDSALYLCASSLGSIYLSYEQYFGPGTRLTVT.

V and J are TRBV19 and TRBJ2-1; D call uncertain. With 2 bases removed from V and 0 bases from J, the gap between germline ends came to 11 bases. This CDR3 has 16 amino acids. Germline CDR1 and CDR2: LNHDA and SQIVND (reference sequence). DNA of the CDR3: TGTGCCAGTAGTATAAACGACCACAGCTCCTACAATGAGCAGTTCTTC. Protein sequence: CASSINDHSSYNEQFF.

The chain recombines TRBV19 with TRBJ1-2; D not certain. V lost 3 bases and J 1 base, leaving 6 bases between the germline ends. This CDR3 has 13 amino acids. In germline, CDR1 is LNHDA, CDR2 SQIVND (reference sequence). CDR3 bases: TGTGCCAGTAGTATTAAGGGTAACTATGGCTACACCTTC. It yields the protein CASSIKGNYGYTF.